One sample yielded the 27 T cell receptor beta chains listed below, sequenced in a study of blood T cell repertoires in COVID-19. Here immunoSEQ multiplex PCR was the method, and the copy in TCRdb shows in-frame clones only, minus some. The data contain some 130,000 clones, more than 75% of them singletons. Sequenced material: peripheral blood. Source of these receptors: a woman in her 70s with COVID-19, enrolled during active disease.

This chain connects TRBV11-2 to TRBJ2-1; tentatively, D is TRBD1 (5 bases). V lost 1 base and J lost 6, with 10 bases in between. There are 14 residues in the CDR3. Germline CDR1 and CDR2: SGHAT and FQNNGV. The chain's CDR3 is CASSLGQGGNEQFF. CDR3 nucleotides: TGTGCCAGCAGCTTAGGTCAGGGTGGCAATGAGCAGTTCTTC.

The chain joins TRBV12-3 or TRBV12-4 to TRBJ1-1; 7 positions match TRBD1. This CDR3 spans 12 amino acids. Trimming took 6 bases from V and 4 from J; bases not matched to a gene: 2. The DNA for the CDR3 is TGTGCCAGCAGCAGGGGGGTCACTGAAGCTTTCTTT. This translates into CASSRGVTEAFF.

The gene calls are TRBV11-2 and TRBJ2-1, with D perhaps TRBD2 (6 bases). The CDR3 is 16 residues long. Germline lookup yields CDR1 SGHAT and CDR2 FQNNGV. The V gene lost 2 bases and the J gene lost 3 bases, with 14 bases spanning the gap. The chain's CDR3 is CASSLFGLPDYNEQFF. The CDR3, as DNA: TGTGCCAGCAGCTTATTCGGACTACCTGACTACAATGAGCAGTTCTTC.

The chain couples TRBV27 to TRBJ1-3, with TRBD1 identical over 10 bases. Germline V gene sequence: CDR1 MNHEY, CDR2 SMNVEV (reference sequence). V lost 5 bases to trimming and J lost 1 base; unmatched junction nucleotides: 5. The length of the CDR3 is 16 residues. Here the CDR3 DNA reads TGTGCCAGCAGTCCAGGACAGGGGGTTTCTGGAAACACCATATATTTT. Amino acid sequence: CASSPGQGVSGNTIYF.

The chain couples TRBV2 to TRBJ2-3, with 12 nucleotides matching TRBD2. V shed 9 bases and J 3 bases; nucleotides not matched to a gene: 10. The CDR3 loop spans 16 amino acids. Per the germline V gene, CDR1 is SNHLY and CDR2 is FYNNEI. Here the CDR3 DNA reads TGTGCCAGGAGCACCCCCGGGACTAGCGGGACAGATACGCAGTATTTT. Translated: CARSTPGTSGTDTQYF.

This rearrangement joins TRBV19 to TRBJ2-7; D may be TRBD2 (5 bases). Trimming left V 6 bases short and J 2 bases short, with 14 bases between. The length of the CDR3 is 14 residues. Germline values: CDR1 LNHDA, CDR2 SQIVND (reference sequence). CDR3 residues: CASSPHRGTYEQYF. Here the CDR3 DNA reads TGTGCCAGTAGCCCCCACCGGGGAACCTACGAGCAGTACTTC. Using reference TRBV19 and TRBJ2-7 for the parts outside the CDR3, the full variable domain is DGGITQSPKYLFRKEGQNVTLSCEQNLNHDAMYWYRQDPGQGLRLIYYSQIVNDFQKGDIAEGYSVSREKKESFPLTVTSAQKNPTAFYLCASSPHRGTYEQYFGPGTRLTVT.

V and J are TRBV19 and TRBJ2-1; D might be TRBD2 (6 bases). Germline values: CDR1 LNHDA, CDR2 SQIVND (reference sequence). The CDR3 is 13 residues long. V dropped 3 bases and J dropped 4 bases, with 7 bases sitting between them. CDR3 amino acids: CASSIGRYNEQFF. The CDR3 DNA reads TGTGCCAGTAGTATCGGGAGATACAATGAGCAGTTCTTC.

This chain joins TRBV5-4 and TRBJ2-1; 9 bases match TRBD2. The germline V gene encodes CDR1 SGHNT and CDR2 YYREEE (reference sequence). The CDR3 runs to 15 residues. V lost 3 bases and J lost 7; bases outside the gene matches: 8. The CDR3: CASSSPGLAKNEQFF. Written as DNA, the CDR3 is TGTGCCAGCAGCTCACCGGGACTAGCCAAGAATGAGCAGTTCTTC. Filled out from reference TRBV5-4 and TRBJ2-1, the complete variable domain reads ETGVTQSPTHLIKTRGQQVTLRCSSQSGHNTVSWYQQALGQGPQFIFQYYREEENGRGNFPPRFSGLQFPNYSSELNVNALELDDSALYLCASSSPGLAKNEQFFGPGTRLTVL.

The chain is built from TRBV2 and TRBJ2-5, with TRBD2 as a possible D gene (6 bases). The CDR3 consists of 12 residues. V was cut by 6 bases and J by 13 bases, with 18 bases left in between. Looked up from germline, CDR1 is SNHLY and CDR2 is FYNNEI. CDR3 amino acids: CASSRSNVEGYF. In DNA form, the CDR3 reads TGTGCCAGCAGCCGCTCAAACGTGGAGGGGTACTTC.

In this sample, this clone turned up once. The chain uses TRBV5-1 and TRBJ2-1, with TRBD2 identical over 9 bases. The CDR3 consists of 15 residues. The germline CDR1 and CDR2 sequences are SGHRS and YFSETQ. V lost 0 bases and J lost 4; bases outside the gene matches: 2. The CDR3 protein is CASSLATSGYNEQFF. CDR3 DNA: TGCGCCAGCAGCTTGGCGACTAGCGGATACAATGAGCAGTTCTTC.

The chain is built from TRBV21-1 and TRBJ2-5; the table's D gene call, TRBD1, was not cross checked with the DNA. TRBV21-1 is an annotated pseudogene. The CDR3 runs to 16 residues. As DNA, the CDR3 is TGTGCCAGCAGCCGGACCCAGGGGGACACCCAAGAGACCCAGTACTTC. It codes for CASSRTQGDTQETQYF.

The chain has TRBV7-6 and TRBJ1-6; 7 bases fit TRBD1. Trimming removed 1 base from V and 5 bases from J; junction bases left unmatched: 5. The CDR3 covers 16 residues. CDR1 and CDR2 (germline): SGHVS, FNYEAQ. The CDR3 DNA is TGTGCCAGCAGCTTAGAGCCAGGGGGAGATAATTCACCCCTCCACTTT. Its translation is CASSLEPGGDNSPLHF.

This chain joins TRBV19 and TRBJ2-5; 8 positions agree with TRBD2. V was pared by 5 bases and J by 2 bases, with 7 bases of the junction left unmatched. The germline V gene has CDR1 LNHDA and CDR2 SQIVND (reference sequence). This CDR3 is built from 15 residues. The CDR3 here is CASSRGGGLQETQYF. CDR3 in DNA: TGTGCCAGTAGTCGCGGCGGGGGGTTACAAGAGACCCAGTACTTC.

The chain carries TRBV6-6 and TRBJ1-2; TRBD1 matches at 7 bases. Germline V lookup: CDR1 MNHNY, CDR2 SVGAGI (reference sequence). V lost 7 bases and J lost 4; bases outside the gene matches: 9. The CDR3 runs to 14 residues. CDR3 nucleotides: TGTGCCAGCATCAGAAGAACAGGGGCCTATGGCTACACCTTC. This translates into CASIRRTGAYGYTF.

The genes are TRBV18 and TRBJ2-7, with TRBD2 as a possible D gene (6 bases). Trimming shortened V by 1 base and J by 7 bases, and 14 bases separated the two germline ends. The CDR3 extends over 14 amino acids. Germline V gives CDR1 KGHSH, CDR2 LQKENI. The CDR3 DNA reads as TGTGCCAGCTCACCACAGGCCCTACGGGGGGAGCAGTACTTC. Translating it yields CASSPQALRGEQYF.

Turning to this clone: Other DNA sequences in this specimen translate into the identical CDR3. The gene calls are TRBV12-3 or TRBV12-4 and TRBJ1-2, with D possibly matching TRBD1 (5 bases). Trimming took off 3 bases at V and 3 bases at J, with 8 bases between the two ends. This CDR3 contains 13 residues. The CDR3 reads CASSFTRDYGYTF. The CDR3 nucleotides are TGTGCCAGCAGTTTCACCAGGGACTATGGCTACACCTTC.

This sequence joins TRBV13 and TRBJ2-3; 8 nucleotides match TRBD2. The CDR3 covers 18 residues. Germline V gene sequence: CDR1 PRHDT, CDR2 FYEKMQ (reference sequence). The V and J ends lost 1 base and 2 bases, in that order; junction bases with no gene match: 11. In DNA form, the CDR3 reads TGTGCCAGCAGCTTAGCCCGTTTGCGCGGGGGGCACACAGATACGCAGTATTTT. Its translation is CASSLARLRGGHTDTQYF.

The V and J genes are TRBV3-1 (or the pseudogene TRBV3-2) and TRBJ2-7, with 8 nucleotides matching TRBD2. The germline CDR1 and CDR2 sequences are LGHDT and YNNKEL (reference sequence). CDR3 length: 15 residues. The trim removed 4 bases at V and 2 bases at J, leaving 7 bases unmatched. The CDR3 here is CASSRPTGGTYEQYF. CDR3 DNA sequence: TGTGCCAGCAGCCGCCCGACGGGAGGGACCTACGAGCAGTACTTC.

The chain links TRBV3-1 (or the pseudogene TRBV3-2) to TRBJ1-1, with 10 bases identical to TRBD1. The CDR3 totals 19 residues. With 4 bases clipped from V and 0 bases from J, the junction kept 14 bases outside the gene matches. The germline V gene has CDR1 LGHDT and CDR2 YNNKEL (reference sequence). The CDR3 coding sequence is TGTGCCAGCAGCCGACCCAGGGGACAGGGGCGGACTATGAACACTGAAGCTTTCTTT. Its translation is CASSRPRGQGRTMNTEAFF.

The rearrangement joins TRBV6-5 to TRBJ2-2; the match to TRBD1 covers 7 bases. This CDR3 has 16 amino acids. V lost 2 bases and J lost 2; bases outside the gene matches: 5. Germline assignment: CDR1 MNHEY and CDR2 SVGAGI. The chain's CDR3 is CASSYPDRFNTGELFF. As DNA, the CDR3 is TGTGCCAGCAGTTACCCGGACAGGTTTAACACCGGGGAGCTGTTTTTT.

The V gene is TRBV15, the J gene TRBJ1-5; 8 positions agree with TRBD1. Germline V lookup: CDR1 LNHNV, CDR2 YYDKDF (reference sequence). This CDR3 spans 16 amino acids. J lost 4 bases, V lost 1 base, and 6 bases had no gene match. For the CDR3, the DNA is TGTGCCACCAGCAGAGCCTGGACAGGGAATAATCAGCCCCAGCATTTT. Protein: CATSRAWTGNNQPQHF. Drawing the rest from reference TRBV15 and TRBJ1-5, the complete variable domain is DAMVIQNPRYQVTQFGKPVTLSCSQTLNHNVMYWYQQKSSQAPKLLFHYYDKDFNNEADTPDNFQSRRPNTSFCFLDIRSPGLGDTAMYLCATSRAWTGNNQPQHFGDGTRLSIL.

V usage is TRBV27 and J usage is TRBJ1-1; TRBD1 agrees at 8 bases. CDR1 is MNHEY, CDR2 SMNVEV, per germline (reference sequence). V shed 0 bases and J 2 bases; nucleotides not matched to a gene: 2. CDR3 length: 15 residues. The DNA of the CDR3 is TGTGCCAGCAGTTTATCGGGACAGGTAAACACTGAAGCTTTCTTT. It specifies CASSLSGQVNTEAFF.

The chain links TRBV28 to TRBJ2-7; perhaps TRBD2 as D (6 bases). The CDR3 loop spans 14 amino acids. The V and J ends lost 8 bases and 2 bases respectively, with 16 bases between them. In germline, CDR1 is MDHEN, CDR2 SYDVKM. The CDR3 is CASRGAAEAYEQYF. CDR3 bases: TGTGCCAGCCGCGGGGCAGCGGAAGCCTACGAGCAGTACTTC.

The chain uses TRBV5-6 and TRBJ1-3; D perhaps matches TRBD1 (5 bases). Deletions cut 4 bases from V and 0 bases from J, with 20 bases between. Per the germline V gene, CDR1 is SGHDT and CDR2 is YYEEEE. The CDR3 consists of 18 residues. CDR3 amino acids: CASSPTWGSSLSGNTIYF. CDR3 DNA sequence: TGTGCCAGCAGCCCGACGTGGGGCAGCTCCCTCTCTGGAAACACCATATATTTT.

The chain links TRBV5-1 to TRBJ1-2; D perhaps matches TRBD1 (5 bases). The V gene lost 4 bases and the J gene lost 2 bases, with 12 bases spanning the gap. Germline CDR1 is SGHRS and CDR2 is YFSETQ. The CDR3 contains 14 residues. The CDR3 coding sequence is TGCGCCAGCAGCCTCGGGACTGTGAACTATGGCTACACCTTC. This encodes CASSLGTVNYGYTF.

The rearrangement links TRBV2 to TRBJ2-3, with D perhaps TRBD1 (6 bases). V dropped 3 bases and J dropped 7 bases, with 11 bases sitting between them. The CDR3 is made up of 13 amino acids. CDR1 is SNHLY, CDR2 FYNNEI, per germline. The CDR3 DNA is TGTGCCAGCAGTGAGGACAGCGGATATACGCAGTATTTT. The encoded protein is CASSEDSGYTQYF.

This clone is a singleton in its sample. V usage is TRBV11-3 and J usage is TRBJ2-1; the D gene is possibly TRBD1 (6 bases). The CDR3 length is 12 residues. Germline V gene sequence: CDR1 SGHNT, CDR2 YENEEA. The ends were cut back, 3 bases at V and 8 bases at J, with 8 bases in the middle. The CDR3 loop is CASSFRGDEQFF. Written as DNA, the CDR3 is TGTGCCAGCAGCTTCAGGGGAGATGAGCAGTTCTTC.